Described below is a single T cell receptor (beta chain) sequence and its context. This record comes from a study of blood T cell repertoires in COVID-19. The participants were between about 18 and 90 years old and came from some 25 US areas. Participants reported their clinical history, and cohort assignment relied on those reports. This CDR3 region has 13 residues. V dropped 6 bases and J dropped 7; count of bases not matched to a gene: 8. The germline V gene has CDR1 ENHRY and CDR2 SYGVKD. This table comes from immunoSEQ multiplex PCR, and its TCRdb copy is limited to in-frame clones, with some not included. The table shows 200,000 to 250,000 clones, with approximately 80% occurring only once.

The sequenced sample consisted of PBMCs or T cells enriched from blood (not recorded which). The chain recombines TRBV10-3 with TRBJ1-1; 7 bases line up with TRBD1. This TCR was recovered from a woman aged 45-65 years with acute COVID-19. In DNA, the CDR3 is TGTGCCATCAGCAGACAGGGTAGAGGTGAAGCTTTCTTT. This translates into CAISRQGRGEAFF.